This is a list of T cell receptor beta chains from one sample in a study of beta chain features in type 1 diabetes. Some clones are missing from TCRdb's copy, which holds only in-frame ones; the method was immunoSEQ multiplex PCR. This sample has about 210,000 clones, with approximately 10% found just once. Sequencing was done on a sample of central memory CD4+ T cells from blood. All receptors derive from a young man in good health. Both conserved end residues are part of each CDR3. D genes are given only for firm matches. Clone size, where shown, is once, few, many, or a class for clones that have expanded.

CASSLAVGIRSYEQYF TGTGCCAGCAGCTTGGCCGTCGGGATACGATCCTACGAGCAGTACTTC few - TRBJ2-7 16 TRBV5-8
CASSLLAQREQYF TGTGCCAGCAGTTTGCTAGCGCAACGCGAGCAGTACTTC - - TRBJ2-7 13 TRBV28
CASRTNRGRWTQYF TGTGCCAGCAGAACTAACAGGGGCCGATGGACCCAGTACTTC - TRBD1 TRBJ2-5 14 TRBV6-5
CASSSDGISYEQYF TGTGCCAGCAGCTCGGACGGGATCAGCTACGAGCAGTACTTC - - TRBJ2-7 14 TRBV2
CSSTLTVNTEAFF TGTTCCAGCACCTTGACAGTGAACACTGAAGCTTTCTTT - - TRBJ1-1 13 TRBV7-9
CASSVISGNEQFF TGTGCCAGCAGCGTCATCTCTGGGAATGAGCAGTTCTTC many - TRBJ2-1 13 TRBV9
CASSSTTGTGNTIYF TGTGCCAGCAGCTCGACGACAGGGACTGGAAACACCATATATTTT - TRBD1 TRBJ1-3 15 TRBV7-2
CASSFGYGGYTF TGTGCCAGCAGTTTCGGTTACGGTGGCTACACCTTC - - TRBJ1-2 12 TRBV28
CASSAQTGLEQYF TGTGCCAGCAGCGCCCAGACAGGGCTCGAGCAGTACTTC many TRBD1 TRBJ2-7 13 TRBV7-2
CASSPLAGGPNEQFF TGCGCCAGCAGTCCCTTAGCGGGAGGGCCAAATGAGCAGTTCTTC few TRBD2 TRBJ2-1 15 TRBV4-1
CASSVSSGGTGELFF TGTGCCAGCAGCGTCTCCAGCGGGGGCACCGGGGAGCTGTTTTTT - TRBD2 TRBJ2-2 15 TRBV9
CGLASTDTQYF TGTGGGCTAGCGAGCACAGATACGCAGTATTTT few - TRBJ2-3 11 TRBV19
CASSPRPSGSDTQYF TGTGCCAGCTCACCAAGGCCTAGCGGGAGCGATACGCAGTATTTT many TRBD2 TRBJ2-3 15 TRBV18
CASSQEIGGVTGELFF TGTGCCAGCAGCCAAGAAATAGGGGGTGTAACCGGGGAGCTGTTTTTT - - TRBJ2-2 16 TRBV14
CASTETSGTTDTQYF TGCGCCAGCACGGAGACTAGCGGGACAACAGATACGCAGTATTTT few TRBD2 TRBJ2-3 15 TRBV5-1
CASSHDGGSGGYNEQFF TGTGCCAGCAGCCATGACGGAGGTAGCGGGGGCTACAATGAGCAGTTCTTC few TRBD2 TRBJ2-1 17 TRBV7-3
CASSLPDRDTEAFF TGCGCCAGCAGCTTACCCGACAGGGACACTGAAGCTTTCTTT - TRBD1 TRBJ1-1 14 TRBV5-1
CASALPDRRQYF TGTGCTAGTGCCCTACCCGACAGGCGGCAGTACTTC - - TRBJ2-7 12 TRBV12-5
CASSSDPRPVNEQFF TGTGCCAGCAGCTCGGACCCGCGACCGGTCAATGAGCAGTTCTTC - - TRBJ2-1 15 TRBV11-3
CASSLRRSGQETQYF TGTGCCAGCAGCTTGCGTCGGAGTGGACAAGAGACCCAGTACTTC few - TRBJ2-5 15 TRBV5-4
CASSLPNGGQFF TGTGCCAGCAGCCTTCCGAACGGGGGGCAGTTCTTC few - TRBJ2-1 12 TRBV4-2
CASSTSAISGNEQFF TGTGCCAGCAGCACTAGCGCCATTTCGGGCAATGAGCAGTTCTTC - TRBD2 TRBJ2-1 15 TRBV9
CASSQDLLGGGTQYF TGCGCCAGCAGCCAAGATCTACTAGGGGGGGGGACCCAGTACTTC many - TRBJ2-5 15 TRBV4-3
CASSSGTGSGNTEAFF TGTGCCAGCAGCTCCGGGACAGGGAGCGGTAACACTGAAGCTTTCTTT few TRBD1 TRBJ1-1 16 TRBV11-3
CACTTVGDEQFF TGTGCCTGTACGACGGTGGGGGATGAGCAGTTCTTC many - TRBJ2-1 12 TRBV30
CASSLPGFQETQYF TGTGCCAGCAGTTTACCGGGATTTCAAGAGACCCAGTACTTC - - TRBJ2-5 14 TRBV6-6
CASSSRQGPYEQYF TGTGCCAGTAGTTCCCGACAGGGCCCCTACGAGCAGTACTTC - TRBD1 TRBJ2-7 14 TRBV19
CASRREHYEQYF TGTGCCAGCAGAAGGGAACACTACGAGCAGTACTTC - - TRBJ2-7 12 TRBV2
CASRDRENNEQFF TGTGCCAGCCGGGACAGGGAAAACAATGAGCAGTTCTTC medium-sized TRBD1 TRBJ2-1 13 TRBV2
CSVVRQETQYF TGCAGCGTTGTACGCCAAGAGACCCAGTACTTC - - TRBJ2-5 11 TRBV29-1
CAWSVQGGETQYF TGTGCCTGGAGTGTCCAGGGAGGGGAGACCCAGTACTTC - TRBD2 TRBJ2-5 13 TRBV30
CASRSGRAWDEQFF TGTGCCAGCAGAAGCGGGAGGGCCTGGGATGAGCAGTTCTTC few TRBD2 TRBJ2-1 14 TRBV13
CASRPGQPNEKLFF TGTGCCAGCAGGCCGGGACAGCCTAATGAAAAACTGTTTTTT many TRBD1 TRBJ1-4 14 TRBV2
CASSPGLAGGYEQFF TGTGCCAGCAGCCCGGGACTAGCGGGAGGGTATGAGCAGTTCTTC - TRBD2 TRBJ2-1 15 TRBV14
CASSLAVREGRYNEQFF TGTGCCAGCAGCTTGGCGGTGCGGGAGGGCCGCTACAATGAGCAGTTCTTC few TRBD2 TRBJ2-1 17 TRBV5-6
CASSENRAEETQYF TGTGCCAGCAGTGAGAACAGGGCGGAGGAGACCCAGTACTTC many - TRBJ2-5 14 TRBV2
CASSLGTGLGHEQYF TGTGCCAGCAGCTTAGGGACAGGGTTGGGCCACGAGCAGTACTTC - TRBD1 TRBJ2-7 15 TRBV7-9
CASSYPQGGSTGELFF TGTGCCAGCAGCTACCCACAGGGGGGATCAACCGGGGAGCTGTTTTTT - TRBD1 TRBJ2-2 16 TRBV11-2
CAWSRLASDTQYF TGTGCCTGGAGTAGGTTGGCCTCAGATACGCAGTATTTT - - TRBJ2-3 13 TRBV30
CAIGTGGVAETQYF TGTGCCATTGGGACAGGGGGAGTGGCCGAGACCCAGTACTTC many TRBD1 TRBJ2-5 14 TRBV10-3
CASSLTANTEAFF TGTGCCAGCAGCTTAACAGCGAACACTGAAGCTTTCTTT - - TRBJ1-1 13 TRBV7-3
CASSPTANTDTQYF TGTGCTAGCAGCCCGACAGCAAACACAGATACGCAGTATTTT - - TRBJ2-3 14 TRBV7-6
CASSQDRAREQQYF TGCGCCAGCAGCCAAGATCGGGCGAGAGAGCAGCAGTACTTC few - TRBJ2-7 14 TRBV4-3
CAAGHPSDTQYF TGTGCCGCGGGACATCCGTCAGATACGCAGTATTTT few - TRBJ2-3 12 TRBV10-3
CASSEGYEQYF TGTGCCAGCAGCGAAGGCTACGAGCAGTACTTC few - TRBJ2-7 11 TRBV9
CASKVNREAEQFF TGTGCCAGCAAAGTCAACCGGGAGGCTGAGCAGTTCTTC few TRBD2 TRBJ2-1 13 TRBV28
CAWSRMEGQTSYEQYF TGTGCCTGGAGTCGTATGGAGGGGCAGACCTCCTACGAGCAGTACTTC - - TRBJ2-7 16 TRBV30
CASSLSVEQYF TGTGCCAGCAGCCTATCTGTCGAGCAGTACTTC few - TRBJ2-7 11 TRBV7-2
CASSPPGGSYTF TGTGCCAGCAGCCCCCCAGGGGGTAGCTACACCTTC - TRBD1 TRBJ1-2 12 TRBV7-2
CASSGTGGLRPYNEQFF TGTGCCTCCAGTGGGACAGGGGGACTTCGCCCCTACAATGAGCAGTTCTTC few TRBD1 TRBJ2-1 17 TRBV30
CARSERENTGELFF TGTGCCAGGTCGGAGCGGGAGAACACCGGGGAGCTGTTTTTT few TRBD2 TRBJ2-2 14 TRBV7-9
CASSLAGANTEAFF TGTGCCAGCAGCTTAGCCGGAGCGAACACTGAAGCTTTCTTT few - TRBJ1-1 14 TRBV7-6
CASSQNWGQGKNIQYF TGTGCCAGCAGCCAGAATTGGGGACAAGGCAAAAACATTCAGTACTTC - - TRBJ2-4 16 TRBV7-2
CASSQGWGDTDTQYF TGCGCCAGCAGCCAAGGCTGGGGGGACACAGATACGCAGTATTTT few - TRBJ2-3 15 TRBV4-3
CASSYGGPRANVLTF TGTGCCAGCAGTTACGGCGGCCCACGGGCCAACGTCCTGACTTTC - - TRBJ2-6 15 TRBV6-5
CSAVRSEQYF TGCAGTGCTGTCAGGAGCGAGCAGTACTTC - - TRBJ2-7 10 TRBV20-1
CSVEGNTEAFF TGCAGTGTGGAGGGAAACACTGAAGCTTTCTTT few - TRBJ1-1 11 TRBV20-1
CASSPYEGSEQFF TGTGCCAGCAGCCCATACGAGGGTAGTGAGCAGTTCTTC few - TRBJ2-1 13 TRBV14
CASSLDKNYGYTF TGTGCCAGCAGCTTGGACAAGAACTATGGCTACACCTTC few - TRBJ1-2 13 TRBV5-4
CASHGGLAGDLCSYEQYF TGTGCCAGCCACGGCGGACTAGCGGGCGACCTTTGCTCCTACGAGCAGTACTTC few TRBD2 TRBJ2-7 18 TRBV25-1